What follows are 13 T cell receptor beta chains derived from one specimen sequenced in a study of T cells in Graves' hyperthyroidism and ophthalmopathy. There were TCR beta CDR3 regions amplified from RNA transcripts. HTBI primers were employed in a first-round RT-PCR of the TCR CDR3. TCRdb reprocessed the multiplex PCR reads via MiXCR and lists one record per CDR3 protein. Among around 370,000 distinct CDR3 sequences, 15% to 20% were seen once, and the ten largest hold around two fifths. What was sequenced was blood. These receptors originate from a man aged 18 to 29 with Graves' ophthalmopathy.

By proportion, this clonotype is medium-sized. The rearrangement uses TRBV7-9 and TRBJ2-1, with D hard to call. The CDR3 is made up of 11 amino acids. Per the germline V gene, CDR1 is SEHNR and CDR2 is FQNEAQ (reference sequence). V lost 3 bases, J lost 6 bases, and 3 bases lay in between. For the CDR3, the DNA is TGTGCCAGCAGCTTGGGCAATGAGCAGTTCTTC. Translation: CASSLGNEQFF.

At least ten counts were recorded for this clonotype. The chain uses TRBV20-1 and TRBJ1-5; D might be TRBD1 (5 bases). The CDR3 has 12 amino acids. V was pared by 3 bases and J by 5 bases, with 8 bases between. CDR1 DFQATT and CDR2 SNEGSKA come from the germline V gene (reference sequence). The CDR3 here is CSASGGDQPQHF. The CDR3 coding sequence is TGCAGTGCTAGTGGGGGGGATCAGCCCCAGCATTTT.

The CDR3 spells CASSSSTGLNQETQYF. CDR3 sequence (DNA): TGTGCCAGCAGCTCTTCGACAGGGCTAAATCAAGAGACCCAGTACTTC. V is TRBV13 and J is TRBJ2-5, with TRBD1 matching over 7 bases. CDR1 is PRHDT and CDR2 is FYEKMQ in the germline V gene (reference sequence). Trimming at V came to 4 bases and at J to 2 bases, leaving 10 bases not matched to a gene. CDR3 length: 16 amino acids.

This clonotype was detected many times. The genes are TRBV11-2 and TRBJ1-1; the D is unclear. V was pared by 5 bases and J by 6 bases, with 7 bases between. Germline V gene sequence: CDR1 SGHAT, CDR2 FQNNGV. This CDR3 comprises 11 residues. The CDR3 here is CASSIGPEAFF. DNA of the CDR3: TGTGCCAGCAGCATAGGCCCTGAAGCTTTCTTT.

This clonotype was detected only a few times. The genes are TRBV6-1 and TRBJ1-1; 7 bases fit TRBD1. This CDR3 contains 12 residues. Germline loops: CDR1 MNHNS, CDR2 SASEGT. V dropped 6 bases and J dropped 5; count of bases not matched to a gene: 3. DNA of the CDR3: TGTGCCAGCAGACAGGGGCTGACTGAAGCTTTCTTT. It yields the protein CASRQGLTEAFF.

This clonotype appeared a few times. J is TRBJ2-7 and V is TRBV4-2; D not resolved. CDR3 length: 15 residues. Per germline, CDR1 LGHNA and CDR2 YNFKEQ. V dropped 1 base and J dropped 1 base, with 11 bases sitting between them. CDR3 nucleotides: TGTGCCAGCAGCCAAGCGTTGGGTTCTTCCTACGAGCAGTACTTC. Translating it yields CASSQALGSSYEQYF.

This clonotype was seen repeatedly, ten times or more. The V and J genes are TRBV18 and TRBJ2-5, with D unclear. This CDR3 spans 14 amino acids. The V gene's germline CDR1 is KGHSH and CDR2 LQKENI. V was shortened by 1 base and J by 4 bases, with 10 bases between the two germline ends. The CDR3 region is CASSPRRGPETQYF. The CDR3 region has the DNA TGTGCCAGCTCACCACGCCGAGGTCCAGAGACCCAGTACTTC.

The table lists this clonotype with many counts. The chain carries TRBV3-1 and TRBJ1-4; TRBD1 agrees at 7 bases. The germline V gene encodes CDR1 LGHDT and CDR2 YNNKEL (reference sequence). V lost 1 base to trimming and J lost 11 bases; unmatched junction nucleotides: 13. The CDR3 totals 16 residues. For the CDR3, the DNA is TGTGCCAGCAGCCAAGGGGAAGCGGGGACAGCCGCGAAACTGTTTTTT. Its protein product is CASSQGEAGTAAKLFF.

This clonotype has a handful of counts. The J gene is TRBJ2-3, the V gene TRBV7-9; 11 bases are shared with TRBD2. CDR1 and CDR2 (germline): SEHNR, FQNEAQ (reference sequence). V lost 2 bases to trimming and J lost 5 bases; unmatched junction nucleotides: 6. The CDR3 is 16 amino acids. CDR3 nucleotides: TGTGCCAGCAGCTTACTAGCGGGGGGCGGCGGAGATACGCAGTATTTT. Residues: CASSLLAGGGGDTQYF.

This clonotype was counted only a few times. The chain employs TRBV4-2 and TRBJ1-4; 7 positions match TRBD1. Germline trimming cut 6 bases from V and 7 bases from J; bases unmatched to any gene: 8. The CDR3 runs 14 residues. Germline CDR1 is LGHNA and CDR2 is YNFKEQ. In nucleotides, the CDR3 is TGTGCCAGCAGGCCGACAGGGCCCGGTGAAAAACTGTTTTTT. Its translation is CASRPTGPGEKLFF.

The chain uses TRBV20-1 and TRBJ1-1, with D possibly matching TRBD1 (5 bases). Germline lookup yields CDR1 DFQATT and CDR2 SNEGSKA (reference sequence). V was shortened by 4 bases and J by 5 bases, with 11 bases between the two germline ends. This CDR3 spans 12 amino acids. CDR3 sequence: CSAKVRETEAFF. The DNA of the CDR3 is TGCAGTGCTAAAGTCAGGGAAACTGAAGCTTTCTTT.

This clonotype appeared many times. This chain joins TRBV27 and TRBJ2-3; weak D call: TRBD1 (6 bases). This CDR3 contains 16 residues. Germline CDR1 is MNHEY and CDR2 is SMNVEV (reference sequence). The V gene lost 3 bases and the J gene lost 1 base, with 14 bases spanning the gap. The CDR3 here is CASSFLGQTGTDTQYF. The CDR3 coding sequence is TGTGCCAGCAGTTTCCTCGGACAGACGGGCACAGATACGCAGTATTTT.

This chain joins TRBV19 and TRBJ1-5, with D tentatively TRBD1 (6 bases). The V gene's germline CDR1 is LNHDA and CDR2 SQIVND (reference sequence). Trimming removed 5 bases from V and 7 bases from J, with 15 bases in between. This CDR3 contains 14 residues. This chain's CDR3 is CASSQTGGGQPQHF. For the CDR3, the DNA is TGTGCCAGTAGTCAAACTGGGGGCGGCCAGCCCCAGCATTTT.